The T cell receptor (beta chain) described here comes from a study of T cell repertoires in cytomegalovirus infection. General study results and limits: The ex vivo response was dominated by HLA-C-restricted CMV-specific TCR beta clonotypes.

TCRdb reprocessed the reads with MiXCR, giving one entry per CDR3 protein. The sample has around 740,000 distinct CDR3 sequences; about a third are singletons. CDR3 length: 15 residues. Germline V lookup: CDR1 SGHAT, CDR2 FQNNGV. V was pared by 3 bases and J by 6 bases, with 16 bases between. A word on this clonotype: Its antigen is not identified.

This chain uses TRBV11-2 with TRBJ2-3, with D unclear. This clonotype was sampled from a human donor in good health (CMV status not recorded). Some clones in this sample may be carry-over from other donors' samples. Sequenced input: PBMCs. This CDR3 is CASSLEPRVSDTQYF. CDR3 in DNA: TGTGCCAGCAGCTTGGAGCCTCGGGTGAGCGATACGCAGTATTTT. Based on the CDR3 plus reference TRBV11-2 and TRBJ2-3, the full variable domain is EAGVAQSPRYKIIEKRQSVAFWCNPISGHATLYWYQQILGQGPKLLIQFQNNGVVDDSQLPKDRFSAERLKGVDSTLKIQPAKLEDSAVYLCASSLEPRVSDTQYFGPGTRLTVL.